This T cell receptor (beta chain) was sequenced for a study of OX40 agonist ivuxolimab in advanced cancers. Study at large: The dose of intravenous ivuxolimab that patients received every 2 weeks ranged from 0.01 to 10 mg/kg. Patients receiving dose escalation had hepatocellular carcinoma, melanoma, renal cell or head and neck cancer. Participants averaged approximately 65 years of age (range about 23 to 80) and were 75% to 90% male. The study's findings and limits: Clonal expansion from baseline to week 6 occurred in both CD4+ and CD8+ T cells.

The table came from immunoSEQ multiplex PCR; TCRdb's copy has only in-frame clones and leaves some out. The repertoire consists of 60,000 to 75,000 clones, with 84% occurring once and the leading ten covering around 8%. This clone was detected once. Its antigen is not identified. CDR3 size: 13 residues. V shed 3 bases and J shed 4 bases, with 8 bases lying between them. CDR1 ENHRY and CDR2 SYGVKD come from the germline V gene. V and J are TRBV10-3 and TRBJ2-3; a weak D match, TRBD1 (6 bases). This material consisted of CD4+ or CD8+ T cells sorted from blood, taken in a trial of the OX40 agonist ivuxolimab. The TCR comes from an adult with an advanced solid tumor such as melanoma, head and neck, liver or kidney cancer. The CDR3 is CAISDAGADTQYF. CDR3 DNA: TGTGCCATCAGTGACGCAGGGGCAGATACGCAGTATTTT.